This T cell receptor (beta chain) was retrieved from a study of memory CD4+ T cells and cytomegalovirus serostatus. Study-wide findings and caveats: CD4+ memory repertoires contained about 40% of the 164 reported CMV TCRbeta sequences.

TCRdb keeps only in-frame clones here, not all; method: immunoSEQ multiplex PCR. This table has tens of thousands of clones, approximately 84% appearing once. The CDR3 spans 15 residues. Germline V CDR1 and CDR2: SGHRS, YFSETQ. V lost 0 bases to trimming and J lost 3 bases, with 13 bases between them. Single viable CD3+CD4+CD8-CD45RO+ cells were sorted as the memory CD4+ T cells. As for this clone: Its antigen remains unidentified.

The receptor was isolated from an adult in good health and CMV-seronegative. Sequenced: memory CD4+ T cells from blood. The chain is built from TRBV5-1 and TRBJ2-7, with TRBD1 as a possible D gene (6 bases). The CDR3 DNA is TGCGCCAGCAGCTTGGTTTCGGACAGAAACTACGAGCAGTACTTC. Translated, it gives CASSLVSDRNYEQYF.